In its sample, the clone carrying this T cell receptor beta chain was seen many times. The target antigen is unknown. The sample belongs to a study of early T cells in non-severe SARS-CoV-2 infection. Across the whole study: Bulk RNA isolated from unsorted whole blood underwent sequencing; chains were not paired. Study-level points and caveats: The study's VDJdb matching favored anti-spike CD8 responses and missed private and CD4 specificities.

The TCR library protocol was used to attach unique molecular identifiers. These identifiers were attached to individual cDNA molecules. Via MiXCR, TCRdb re-called the 5' RACE reads, giving one row per CDR3 protein. The table includes more than 40,000 distinct CDR3 sequences, roughly 5% detected once. This CDR3 has 14 residues. Trimming removed 2 bases from V and 4 bases from J, with 11 bases in between. The clonotype comes from an adult who was a healthcare worker with PCR-confirmed SARS-CoV-2 infection or an uninfected control (not recorded which). The starting material was whole blood, obtained at baseline. The chain carries TRBV12-3 or TRBV12-4 and TRBJ1-1, with D possibly being TRBD1 (5 bases). In nucleotides, the CDR3 is TGTGCCAGCAGTTTACAAGGGGAGGTCACTGAAGCTTTCTTT. Amino acid sequence: CASSLQGEVTEAFF.